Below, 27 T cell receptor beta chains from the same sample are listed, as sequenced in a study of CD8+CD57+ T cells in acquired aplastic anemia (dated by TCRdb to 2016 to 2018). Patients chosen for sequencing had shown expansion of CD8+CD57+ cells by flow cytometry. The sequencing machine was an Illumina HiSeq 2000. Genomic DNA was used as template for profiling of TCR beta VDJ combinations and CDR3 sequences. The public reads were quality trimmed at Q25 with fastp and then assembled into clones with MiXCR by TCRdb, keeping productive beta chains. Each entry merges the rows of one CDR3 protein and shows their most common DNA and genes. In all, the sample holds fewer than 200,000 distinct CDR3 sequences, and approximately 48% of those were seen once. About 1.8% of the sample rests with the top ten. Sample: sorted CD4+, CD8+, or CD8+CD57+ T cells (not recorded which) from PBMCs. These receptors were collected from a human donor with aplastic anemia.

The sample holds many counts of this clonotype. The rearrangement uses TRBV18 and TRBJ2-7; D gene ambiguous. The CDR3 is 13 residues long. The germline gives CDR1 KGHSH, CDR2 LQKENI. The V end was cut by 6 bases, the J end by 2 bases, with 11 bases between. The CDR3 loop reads CASSVGEAYEQYF. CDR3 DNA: TGTGCCAGCTCTGTCGGAGAGGCCTACGAGCAGTACTTC.

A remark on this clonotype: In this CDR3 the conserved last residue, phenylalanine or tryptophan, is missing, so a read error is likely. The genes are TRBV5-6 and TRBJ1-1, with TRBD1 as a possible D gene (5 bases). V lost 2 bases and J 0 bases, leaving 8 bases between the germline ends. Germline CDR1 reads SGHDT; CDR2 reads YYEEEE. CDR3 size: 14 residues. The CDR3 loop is CASSFQDMNTEAFV. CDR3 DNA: TGTGCCAGCAGCTTCCAGGACATGAACACTGAAGCTTTCGTT.

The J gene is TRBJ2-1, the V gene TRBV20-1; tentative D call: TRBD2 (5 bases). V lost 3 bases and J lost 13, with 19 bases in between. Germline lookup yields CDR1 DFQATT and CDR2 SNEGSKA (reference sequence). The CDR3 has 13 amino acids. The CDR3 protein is CSASTEVGGEQFF. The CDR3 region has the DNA TGCAGTGCTAGTACGGAGGTTGGAGGTGAACAGTTCTTC.

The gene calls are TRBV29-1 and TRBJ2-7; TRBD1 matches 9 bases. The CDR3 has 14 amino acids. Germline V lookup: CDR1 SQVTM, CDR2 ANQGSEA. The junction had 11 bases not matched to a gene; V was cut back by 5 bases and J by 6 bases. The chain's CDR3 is CSVRPGQGGLEQYF. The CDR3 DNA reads TGCAGCGTTAGACCGGGACAGGGAGGCCTCGAGCAGTACTTC.

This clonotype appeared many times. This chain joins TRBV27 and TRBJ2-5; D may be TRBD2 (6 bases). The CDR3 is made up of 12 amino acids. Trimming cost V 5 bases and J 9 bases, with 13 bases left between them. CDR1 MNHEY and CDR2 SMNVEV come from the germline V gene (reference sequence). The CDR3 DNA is TGTGCCAGCAGTCCCAGGAGGGGAGCCCAGTACTTC. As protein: CASSPRRGAQYF.

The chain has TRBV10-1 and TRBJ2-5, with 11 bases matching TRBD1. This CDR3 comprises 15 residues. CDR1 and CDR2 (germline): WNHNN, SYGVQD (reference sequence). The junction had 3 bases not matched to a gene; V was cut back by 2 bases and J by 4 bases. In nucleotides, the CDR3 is TGCGCCAGCAGTGAGGGACAGGGGGCCTCAGAGACCCAGTACTTC. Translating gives CASSEGQGASETQYF.

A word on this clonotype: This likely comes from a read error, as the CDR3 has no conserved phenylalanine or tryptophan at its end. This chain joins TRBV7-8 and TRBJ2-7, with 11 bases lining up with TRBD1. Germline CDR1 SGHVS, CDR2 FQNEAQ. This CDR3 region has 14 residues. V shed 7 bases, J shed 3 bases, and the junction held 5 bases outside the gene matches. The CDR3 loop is CASNPGTGGYEQYS. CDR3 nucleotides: TGTGCCAGCAACCCTGGGACAGGGGGCTACGAGCAGTACTCC.

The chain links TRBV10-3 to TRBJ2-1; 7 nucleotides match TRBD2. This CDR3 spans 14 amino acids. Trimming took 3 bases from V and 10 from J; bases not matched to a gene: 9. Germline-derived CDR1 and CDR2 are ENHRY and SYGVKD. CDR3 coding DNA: TGTGCCATCAGTGACGGCGGGAGTTTCAACGAGCAGTTCTTC. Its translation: CAISDGGSFNEQFF.

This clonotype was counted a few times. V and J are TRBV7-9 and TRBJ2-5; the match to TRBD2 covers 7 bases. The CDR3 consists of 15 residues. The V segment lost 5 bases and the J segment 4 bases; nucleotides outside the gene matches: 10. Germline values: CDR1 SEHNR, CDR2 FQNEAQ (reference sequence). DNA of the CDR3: TGTGCCAGCAGCCTAAACTCGGGAGGCGGAGAGACCCAGTACTTC. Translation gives CASSLNSGGGETQYF. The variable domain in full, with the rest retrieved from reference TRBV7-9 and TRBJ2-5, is DTGVSQNPRHKITKRGQNVTFRCDPISEHNRLYWYRQTLGQGPEFLTYFQNEAQLEKSRLLSDRFSAERPKGSFSTLEIQRTEQGDSAMYLCASSLNSGGGETQYFGPGTRLLVL.

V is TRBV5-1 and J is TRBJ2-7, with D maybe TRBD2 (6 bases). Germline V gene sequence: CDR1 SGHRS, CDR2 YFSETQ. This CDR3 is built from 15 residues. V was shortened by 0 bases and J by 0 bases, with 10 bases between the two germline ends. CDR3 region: CASSLAPEGSYEQYF. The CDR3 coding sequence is TGCGCCAGCAGCTTGGCCCCGGAGGGCTCCTACGAGCAGTACTTC.

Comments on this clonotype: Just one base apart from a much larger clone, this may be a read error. Here the CDR3 DNA reads TGTGTCAGCATTAAGGGGGGATCCAGCTACGAGCAGTACTTC. Translated, it gives CVSIKGGSSYEQYF. The chain carries TRBV6-2 or TRBV6-3 and TRBJ2-7; D tentatively fits TRBD1 or TRBD2 (6 bases each). CDR3 length: 14 amino acids. Germline CDR1 is MNHEY and CDR2 is SVGEGT.

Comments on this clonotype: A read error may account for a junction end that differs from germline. The DNA for the CDR3 is TGCAGTGCTATGATCGAGCCTGAGCAGTCCTTC. It codes for CSAMIEPEQSF. This chain links TRBV20-1 with TRBJ2-1; D not certain. The length of the CDR3 is 11 residues. Germline V CDR1 and CDR2: DFQATT, SNEGSKA (reference sequence).

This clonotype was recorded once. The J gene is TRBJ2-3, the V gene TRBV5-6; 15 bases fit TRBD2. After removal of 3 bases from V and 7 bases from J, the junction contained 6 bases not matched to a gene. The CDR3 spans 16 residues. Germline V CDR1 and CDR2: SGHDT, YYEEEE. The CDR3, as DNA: TGTGCCAGCAGCTCTAGGACTAGCGGGGGGGCTTATACGCAGTATTTT. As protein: CASSSRTSGGAYTQYF.

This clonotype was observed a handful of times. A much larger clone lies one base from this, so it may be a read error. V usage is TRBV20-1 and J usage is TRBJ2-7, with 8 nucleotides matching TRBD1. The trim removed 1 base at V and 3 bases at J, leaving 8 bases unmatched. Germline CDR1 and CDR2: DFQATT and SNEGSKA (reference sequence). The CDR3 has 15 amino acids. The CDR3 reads CSARGTGTGLYEQYF. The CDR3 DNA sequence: TGCAGTGCTAGAGGCACCGGGACAGGCCTCTACGAGCAGTACTTC.

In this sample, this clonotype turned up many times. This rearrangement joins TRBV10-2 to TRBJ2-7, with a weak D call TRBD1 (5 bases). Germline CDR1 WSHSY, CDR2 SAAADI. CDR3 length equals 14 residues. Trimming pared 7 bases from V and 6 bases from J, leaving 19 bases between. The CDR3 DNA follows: TGCGCCAGCACTACGAATTCCAGGGCCAGCGAGCAGTACGTC. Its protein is CASTTNSRASEQYV.

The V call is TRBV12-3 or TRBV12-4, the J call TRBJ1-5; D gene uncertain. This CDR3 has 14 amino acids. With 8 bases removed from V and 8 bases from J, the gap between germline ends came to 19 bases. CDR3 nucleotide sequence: TGTGCCAGCTCGCAAGGCCGGGGAAATAAGCCCCAGCATTTT. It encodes CASSQGRGNKPQHF.

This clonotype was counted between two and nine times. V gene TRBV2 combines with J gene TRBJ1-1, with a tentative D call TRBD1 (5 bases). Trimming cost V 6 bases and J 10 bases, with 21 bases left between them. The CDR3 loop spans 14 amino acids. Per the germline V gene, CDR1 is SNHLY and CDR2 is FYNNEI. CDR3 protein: CASSRTGGDTRAFF. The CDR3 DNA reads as TGTGCCAGCAGCCGAACGGGGGGAGACACTCGAGCTTTCTTT.

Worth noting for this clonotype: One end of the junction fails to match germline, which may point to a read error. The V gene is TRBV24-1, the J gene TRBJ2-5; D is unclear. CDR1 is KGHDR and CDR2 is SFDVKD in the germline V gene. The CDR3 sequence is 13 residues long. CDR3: CATSGAVQKTQYF. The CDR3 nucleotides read TGTGCCACCAGTGGGGCAGTCCAAAAGACCCAGTACTTC.

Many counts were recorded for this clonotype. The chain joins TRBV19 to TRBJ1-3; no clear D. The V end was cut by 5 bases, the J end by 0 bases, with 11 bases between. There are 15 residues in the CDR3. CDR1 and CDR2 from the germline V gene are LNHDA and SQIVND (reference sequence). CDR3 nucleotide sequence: TGTGCCAGTAGTCGACACGGAAACTCTGGAAACACCATATATTTT. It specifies CASSRHGNSGNTIYF. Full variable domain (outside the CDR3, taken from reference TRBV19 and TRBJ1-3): DGGITQSPKYLFRKEGQNVTLSCEQNLNHDAMYWYRQDPGQGLRLIYYSQIVNDFQKGDIAEGYSVSREKKESFPLTVTSAQKNPTAFYLCASSRHGNSGNTIYFGEGSWLTVV.

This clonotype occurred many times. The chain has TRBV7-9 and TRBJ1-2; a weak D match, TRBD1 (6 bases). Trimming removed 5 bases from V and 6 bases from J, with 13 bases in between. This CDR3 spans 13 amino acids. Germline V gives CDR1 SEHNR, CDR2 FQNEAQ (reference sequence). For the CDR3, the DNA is TGTGCCAGCAGCCTCACAGGGAGCCATGGCTACACCTTC. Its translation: CASSLTGSHGYTF.

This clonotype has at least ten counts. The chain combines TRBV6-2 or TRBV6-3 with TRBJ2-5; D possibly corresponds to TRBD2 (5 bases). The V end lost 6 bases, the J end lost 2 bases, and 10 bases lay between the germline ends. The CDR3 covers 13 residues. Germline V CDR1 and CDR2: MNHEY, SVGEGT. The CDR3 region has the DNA TGTGCCAGCAGGCCCCCGGGGCAAGAGACCCAGTACTTC. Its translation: CASRPPGQETQYF.

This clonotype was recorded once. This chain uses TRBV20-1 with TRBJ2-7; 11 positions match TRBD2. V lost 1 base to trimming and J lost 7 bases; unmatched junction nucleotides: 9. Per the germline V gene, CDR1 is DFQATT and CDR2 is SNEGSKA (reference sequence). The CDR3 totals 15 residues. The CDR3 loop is CSARVRLAGNGEQYF. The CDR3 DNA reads TGCAGTGCTAGAGTGAGACTAGCGGGGAACGGAGAGCAGTACTTC.

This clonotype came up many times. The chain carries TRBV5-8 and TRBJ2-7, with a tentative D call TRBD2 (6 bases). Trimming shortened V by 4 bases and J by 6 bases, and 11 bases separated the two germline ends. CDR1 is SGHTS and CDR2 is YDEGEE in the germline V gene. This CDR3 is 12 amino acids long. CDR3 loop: CASSHGLPEQYF. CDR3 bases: TGTGCCAGCAGCCACGGACTACCCGAGCAGTACTTC.

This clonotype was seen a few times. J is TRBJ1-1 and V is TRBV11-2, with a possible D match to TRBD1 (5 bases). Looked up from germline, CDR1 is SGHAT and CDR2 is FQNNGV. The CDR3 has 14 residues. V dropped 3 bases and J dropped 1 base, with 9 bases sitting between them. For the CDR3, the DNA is TGTGCCAGCAGCTTCCGGGGCCCGAACACTGAAGCTTTCTTT. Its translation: CASSFRGPNTEAFF.

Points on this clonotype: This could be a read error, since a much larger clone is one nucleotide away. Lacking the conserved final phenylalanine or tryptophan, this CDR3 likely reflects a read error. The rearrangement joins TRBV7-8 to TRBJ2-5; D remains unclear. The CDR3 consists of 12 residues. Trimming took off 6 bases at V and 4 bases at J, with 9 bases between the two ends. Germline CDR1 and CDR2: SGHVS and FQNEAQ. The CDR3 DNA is TGTGCCAGCAGTCTAAGAGGAGAGACCCAGTACCTC. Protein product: CASSLRGETQYL.

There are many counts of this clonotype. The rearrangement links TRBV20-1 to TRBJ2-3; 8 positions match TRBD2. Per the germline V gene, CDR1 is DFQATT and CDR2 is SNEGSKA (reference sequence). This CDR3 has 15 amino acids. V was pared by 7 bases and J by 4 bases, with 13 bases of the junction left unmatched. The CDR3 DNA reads TGCAGTGGAAGGGCACTAGCGGCGGGAGCAGATACGCAGTATTTT. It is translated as CSGRALAAGADTQYF.

The CDR3 spells CASSRPGINEQFF. CDR3 sequence (DNA): TGTGCCAGCAGCCGGCCGGGAATCAATGAGCAGTTCTTC. V usage is TRBV7-2 and J usage is TRBJ2-1; TRBD2 might be the D (5 bases). In germline, CDR1 is SGHTA, CDR2 FQGNSA. Between the trimmed V and J ends, which lost 5 bases and 6 bases, there was a span of 11 bases. This CDR3 region has 13 residues.